The next 15 T cell receptor beta chains were all read from a single sample in a study of early T cells in non-severe SARS-CoV-2 infection. TCRdb reprocessed the 5' RACE reads with MiXCR, giving one entry per CDR3 protein. The sample has 98,000 or so distinct CDR3 sequences; approximately 11% are singletons. The sample consisted of whole blood. The receptors here all came from an adult who was a healthcare worker with PCR-confirmed SARS-CoV-2 infection or an uninfected control (not recorded which).

CDR3 amino acids: CASSLTRTGSAETQYF. In DNA form, the CDR3 reads TGTGCCAGCAGCCTCACCCGGACAGGGTCGGCAGAGACCCAGTACTTC. This sequence joins TRBV3-1 and TRBJ2-5, with 8 nucleotides matching TRBD1. With 4 bases clipped from V and 4 bases from J, the junction kept 11 bases outside the gene matches. The length of the CDR3 is 16 residues. Germline V CDR1 and CDR2: LGHDT, YNNKEL (reference sequence).

This clonotype was seen repeatedly, ten times or more. This chain uses TRBV28 with TRBJ2-3, with D hard to call. The V end lost 5 bases, the J end lost 0 bases, and 12 bases lay between the germline ends. CDR3 length: 15 residues. Per germline, CDR1 MDHEN and CDR2 SYDVKM. The CDR3 DNA follows: TGTGCCAGCAGTCTGATAACCTCTAGCACAGATACGCAGTATTTT. Its translation is CASSLITSSTDTQYF.

This chain links TRBV7-8 with TRBJ2-3; 12 bases are a match to TRBD2. The length of the CDR3 is 16 residues. V was pared by 2 bases and J by 5 bases, with 5 bases of the junction left unmatched. CDR1 is SGHVS, CDR2 FQNEAQ, per germline. The CDR3: CASSLPSGRGGDTQYF. DNA of the CDR3: TGTGCCAGCAGCTTACCTAGCGGGAGGGGGGGAGATACGCAGTATTTT.

This clonotype was seen a handful of times. The V gene is TRBV10-3, the J gene TRBJ1-5; D gene unclear. The CDR3 is made up of 14 amino acids. Trimming removed 4 bases at V and 2 bases at J, with 9 bases between. CDR1 is ENHRY, CDR2 SYGVKD, per germline. The CDR3 nucleotides read TGTGCCATCAGTGGGCTAAGTGGCAATCAGCCCCAGCATTTT. Translated, it gives CAISGLSGNQPQHF.

V and J are TRBV6-6 and TRBJ1-1, with D unresolved. V lost 0 bases and J lost 2, with 4 bases in between. This CDR3 is built from 13 residues. CDR1 MNHNY and CDR2 SVGAGI come from the germline V gene (reference sequence). The CDR3 region has the DNA TGTGCCAGCAGTTACTCGATCAACACTGAAGCTTTCTTT. It is translated as CASSYSINTEAFF.

This clonotype showed up many times. The chain links TRBV2 to TRBJ1-3, with D uncertain. V was trimmed by 10 bases and J by 7 bases, leaving 14 bases between them. The CDR3 sequence is 12 residues long. Germline CDR1 is SNHLY and CDR2 is FYNNEI. CDR3 loop: CATEDPRNTIYF. CDR3 coding DNA: TGTGCCACCGAGGACCCACGGAACACCATATATTTT.

This clonotype was counted at least ten times. The chain carries TRBV29-1 and TRBJ1-5; D call uncertain. The CDR3 has 13 amino acids. The V gene's germline CDR1 is SQVTM and CDR2 ANQGSEA. The CDR3 coding sequence is TGCAGACCCGGGCCGACAAGTCATCAGCCCCAGCATTTT. Translating gives CRPGPTSHQPQHF.

This clonotype appeared many times. J is TRBJ1-5 and V is TRBV21-1; TRBD1 reflects the table's D call only, with no check against the DNA. TRBV21-1 is a known pseudogene. This CDR3 contains 18 residues. The CDR3 nucleotides are TGTGCCAGCAGCAAAAGCCCGACAGCTCCGTATAGCAATCAGCCCCAGCATTTT. Protein product: CASSKSPTAPYSNQPQHF.

The J gene is TRBJ1-3, the V gene TRBV15, with unresolved D. The germline gives CDR1 LNHNV, CDR2 YYDKDF (reference sequence). The germline V and J ends were trimmed by 5 bases and 0 bases, with 8 bases remaining between them. The CDR3 contains 14 residues. CDR3 nucleotide sequence: TGTGCCACCAGCGACGGAGTCTCTGGAAACACCATATATTTT. Protein product: CATSDGVSGNTIYF.

This clonotype was detected many times. The chain couples TRBV20-1 to TRBJ2-2; D possibly corresponds to TRBD2 (5 bases). Trimming pared 1 base from V and 1 base from J, leaving 7 bases between. The length of the CDR3 is 14 residues. CDR1 and CDR2 (germline): DFQATT, SNEGSKA (reference sequence). The CDR3 coding sequence is TGCAGTGCTAGAGGCGGAGGGAACACCGGGGAGCTGTTTTTT. It translates to CSARGGGNTGELFF.

The CDR3 here is CSVSGTGNTGELFF. For the CDR3, the DNA is TGCAGCGTTAGTGGGACAGGGAACACCGGGGAGCTGTTTTTT. V usage is TRBV29-1 and J usage is TRBJ2-2, with 8 bases aligning to TRBD1. This CDR3 spans 14 amino acids. With V trimmed by 5 bases and J by 1 base, 3 bases remained unmatched. Per germline, CDR1 SQVTM and CDR2 ANQGSEA.

In this sample, this clonotype turned up a few times. The V call is TRBV12-3 or TRBV12-4, the J call TRBJ1-6; a possible D gene is TRBD1 (6 bases). The germline V and J ends were trimmed by 5 bases and 7 bases, with 15 bases remaining between them. This CDR3 is built from 15 residues. CDR3 residues: CASSPPGTSNSPLHF. The CDR3 DNA reads TGTGCCAGCAGTCCCCCCGGGACATCGAATTCACCCCTCCACTTT.

There are many counts of this clonotype. This chain joins TRBV5-5 and TRBJ2-7; D remains ambiguous. The CDR3 spans 14 residues. Germline CDR1 is SGHKS and CDR2 is YYEKEE (reference sequence). The V gene lost 3 bases and the J gene lost 1 base, with 11 bases spanning the gap. The DNA of the CDR3 is TGTGCCAGCAGCTGGACCGATGATTCCTACGAGCAGTACTTC. Encoded protein: CASSWTDDSYEQYF.

This clonotype occurred a few times. In nucleotides, the CDR3 is TGTGCCAGCAGTGAAGCGCTAGCGGGGGGCACAGATACGCAGTATTTT. Residues: CASSEALAGGTDTQYF. This chain connects TRBV2 to TRBJ2-3, with TRBD2 identical over 10 bases. The trim removed 0 bases at V and 1 base at J, leaving 1 base unmatched. Germline CDR1 is SNHLY and CDR2 is FYNNEI. This CDR3 region has 16 residues.

This clonotype was found many times. The chain employs TRBV9 and TRBJ2-7; TRBD2 might be the D (5 bases). Germline V lookup: CDR1 SGDLS, CDR2 YYNGEE. The CDR3 has 13 residues. V gave up 3 bases and J gave up 3 bases, with 10 bases separating them. Written as DNA, the CDR3 is TGTGCCAGCAGCGAGGACGGGAACTACGAGCAGTACTTC. Protein: CASSEDGNYEQYF.